The rows below give T cell receptor beta chains drawn from one sample of a study of cytomegalovirus exposure and HLA in healthy donors. Method: immunoSEQ multiplex PCR; TCRdb's copy keeps in-frame clones and lacks some. The sample lists 200,000 to 300,000 clones, just under 85% occurring once. The specimen sequenced was PBMCs. Receptors originate from a woman aged 40 to 50 in good health and CMV-seropositive. CDR3s include the opening cysteine and the closing phenylalanine or tryptophan. Fields, in order: D gene, V gene, clone size, J gene, CDR3 protein, CDR3 DNA. A D gene is named only where the DNA matches it firmly. Expanded clones are given a class, and other clones once, few, many or no size at all.

>TRBD2|TRBV10-3|-|TRBJ2-1
CAISERRGLAGEGGYEQFF
TGTGCCATCAGTGAGAGGAGGGGGTTAGCGGGAGAGGGGGGGTATGAGCAGTTCTTC
>TRBD1|TRBV19|-|TRBJ1-5
CASSSRDRGHIYSNQPQHF
TGTGCCAGTAGTAGCAGGGACAGGGGGCACATCTATAGCAATCAGCCCCAGCATTTT
>-|TRBV28|once|TRBJ1-6
CATIQVLNSPLHF
TGTGCCACCATTCAGGTCCTAAATTCACCCCTCCACTTT
>-|TRBV29-1|-|TRBJ2-1
CSVLTQDYYNEQFF
TGCAGCGTCCTGACCCAGGACTACTACAATGAGCAGTTCTTC
>TRBD1|TRBV28|-|TRBJ1-1
CASSSPGQGGVAFF
TGTGCCAGCAGTTCTCCGGGACAGGGCGGTGTGGCTTTCTTT
>TRBD1|TRBV6-6|-|TRBJ2-7
CASSSPGQVTYEQYF
TGTGCCAGCAGTTCCCCGGGACAGGTGACCTACGAGCAGTACTTC
>TRBD1|TRBV27|-|TRBJ2-7
CASRQGGTYEQYF
TGTGCCAGCAGACAGGGGGGAACCTACGAGCAGTACTTC
>-|TRBV19|-|TRBJ2-1
CASSTDRDNEQFF
TGTGCCAGTAGTACCGACAGAGACAATGAGCAGTTCTTC
>-|TRBV25-1|-|TRBJ2-5
CASSGGFGSPTQETQYF
TGTGCCAGCAGTGGAGGGTTCGGGAGCCCCACCCAAGAGACCCAGTACTTC
>TRBD2|TRBV11-1|-|TRBJ2-7
CASSSDSGTGYEQYF
TGTGCCAGCAGCTCCGATAGCGGGACCGGGTACGAGCAGTACTTC
>TRBD1|TRBV30|-|TRBJ2-5
CAWSGTGEETQYF
TGTGCCTGGAGTGGGACAGGGGAAGAGACCCAGTACTTC
>-|TRBV28|-|TRBJ2-6
CASSLQGSGANVLTF
TGTGCCAGCAGCCTCCAGGGCTCAGGGGCCAACGTCCTGACTTTC
>TRBD1|TRBV11-3|-|TRBJ1-1
CASRGRDRGTEAFF
TGTGCCAGCCGAGGCCGGGACAGGGGCACTGAAGCTTTCTTT
>-|TRBV30|-|TRBJ1-5
CAWSVPGFDGNQPQHF
TGTGCCTGGAGTGTACCCGGGTTCGACGGCAATCAGCCCCAGCATTTT
>-|TRBV7-9|-|TRBJ2-7
CASSPPTYEQYF
TGTGCCAGCAGCCCCCCTACCTACGAGCAGTACTTC
>-|TRBV29-1|-|TRBJ2-5
CSVGATGSAVQETQYF
TGCAGCGTTGGGGCGACAGGATCTGCTGTGCAAGAGACCCAGTACTTC
>TRBD1|TRBV6-5|-|TRBJ2-7
CASSYSGTGATWEQYF
TGTGCCAGCAGTTACTCCGGGACAGGGGCAACGTGGGAGCAGTACTTC
>-|TRBV21-1|-|TRBJ2-7
CASYLWGGSYEQYF
TGTGCCAGCTACCTGTGGGGCGGCTCCTACGAGCAGTACTTC
>TRBD1|TRBV7-2|-|TRBJ1-1
CASSLDTGTVQF
TGTGCCAGCAGCTTAGACACCGGGACAGTACAATTT
>TRBD2|TRBV7-2|-|TRBJ2-2
CASSSGLAPGELFF
TGTGCCAGCAGCTCGGGACTAGCTCCCGGGGAGCTGTTTTTT
>TRBD1|TRBV6-5|-|TRBJ2-7
CASSYSTIGGGPEYF
TGTGCCAGCAGTTACTCGACCATAGGGGGCGGGCCAGAGTACTTC
>-|TRBV30|-|TRBJ1-2
CAWQGRANYGYTF
TGTGCCTGGCAGGGTCGAGCTAACTATGGCTACACCTTC
>TRBD2|TRBV7-9|-|TRBJ2-7
CASRASSGTYEQYF
TGTGCCAGCAGAGCTTCTAGCGGAACCTACGAGCAGTACTTC
>-|TRBV7-2|-|TRBJ2-3
CASSHTDTQYF
TGTGCCAGCAGCCACACAGATACGCAGTATTTT
>TRBD2|TRBV2|-|TRBJ2-7
CAGASGSWGEQYF
TGTGCAGGGGCTAGCGGGAGTTGGGGCGAGCAGTACTTC
>-|TRBV4-2|-|TRBJ2-7
CASSPNSGSSREQYF
TGTGCCAGCAGCCCAAACTCCGGGAGCTCCAGGGAGCAGTACTTC
>-|TRBV7-9|-|TRBJ2-7
CASGADGRGYEQYF
TGTGCCAGCGGTGCCGACGGACGGGGATACGAGCAGTACTTC
>-|TRBV9|-|TRBJ2-7
CASSSGAYEQYF
TGTGCCAGCAGCTCCGGTGCCTACGAGCAGTACTTC
>TRBD1|TRBV4-3|-|TRBJ1-5
CASSQVTGGNQPQHF
TGCGCCAGCAGCCAAGTGACAGGGGGCAATCAGCCCCAGCATTTT